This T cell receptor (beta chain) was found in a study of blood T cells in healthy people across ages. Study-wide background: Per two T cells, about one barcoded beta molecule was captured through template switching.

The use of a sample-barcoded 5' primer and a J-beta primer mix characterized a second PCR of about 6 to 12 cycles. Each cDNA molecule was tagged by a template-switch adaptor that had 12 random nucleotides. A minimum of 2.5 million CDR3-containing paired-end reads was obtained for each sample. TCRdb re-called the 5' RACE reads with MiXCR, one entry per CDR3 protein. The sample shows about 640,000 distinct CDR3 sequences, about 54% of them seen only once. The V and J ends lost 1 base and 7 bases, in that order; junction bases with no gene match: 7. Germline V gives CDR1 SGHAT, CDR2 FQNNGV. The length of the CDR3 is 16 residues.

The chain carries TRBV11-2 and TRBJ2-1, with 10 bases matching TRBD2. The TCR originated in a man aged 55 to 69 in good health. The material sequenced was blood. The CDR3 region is CASSLGGAGGWNEQFF. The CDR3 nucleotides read TGTGCCAGCAGCTTAGGAGGAGCGGGGGGGTGGAATGAGCAGTTCTTC. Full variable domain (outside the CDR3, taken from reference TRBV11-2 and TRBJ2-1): EAGVAQSPRYKIIEKRQSVAFWCNPISGHATLYWYQQILGQGPKLLIQFQNNGVVDDSQLPKDRFSAERLKGVDSTLKIQPAKLEDSAVYLCASSLGGAGGWNEQFFGPGTRLTVL.